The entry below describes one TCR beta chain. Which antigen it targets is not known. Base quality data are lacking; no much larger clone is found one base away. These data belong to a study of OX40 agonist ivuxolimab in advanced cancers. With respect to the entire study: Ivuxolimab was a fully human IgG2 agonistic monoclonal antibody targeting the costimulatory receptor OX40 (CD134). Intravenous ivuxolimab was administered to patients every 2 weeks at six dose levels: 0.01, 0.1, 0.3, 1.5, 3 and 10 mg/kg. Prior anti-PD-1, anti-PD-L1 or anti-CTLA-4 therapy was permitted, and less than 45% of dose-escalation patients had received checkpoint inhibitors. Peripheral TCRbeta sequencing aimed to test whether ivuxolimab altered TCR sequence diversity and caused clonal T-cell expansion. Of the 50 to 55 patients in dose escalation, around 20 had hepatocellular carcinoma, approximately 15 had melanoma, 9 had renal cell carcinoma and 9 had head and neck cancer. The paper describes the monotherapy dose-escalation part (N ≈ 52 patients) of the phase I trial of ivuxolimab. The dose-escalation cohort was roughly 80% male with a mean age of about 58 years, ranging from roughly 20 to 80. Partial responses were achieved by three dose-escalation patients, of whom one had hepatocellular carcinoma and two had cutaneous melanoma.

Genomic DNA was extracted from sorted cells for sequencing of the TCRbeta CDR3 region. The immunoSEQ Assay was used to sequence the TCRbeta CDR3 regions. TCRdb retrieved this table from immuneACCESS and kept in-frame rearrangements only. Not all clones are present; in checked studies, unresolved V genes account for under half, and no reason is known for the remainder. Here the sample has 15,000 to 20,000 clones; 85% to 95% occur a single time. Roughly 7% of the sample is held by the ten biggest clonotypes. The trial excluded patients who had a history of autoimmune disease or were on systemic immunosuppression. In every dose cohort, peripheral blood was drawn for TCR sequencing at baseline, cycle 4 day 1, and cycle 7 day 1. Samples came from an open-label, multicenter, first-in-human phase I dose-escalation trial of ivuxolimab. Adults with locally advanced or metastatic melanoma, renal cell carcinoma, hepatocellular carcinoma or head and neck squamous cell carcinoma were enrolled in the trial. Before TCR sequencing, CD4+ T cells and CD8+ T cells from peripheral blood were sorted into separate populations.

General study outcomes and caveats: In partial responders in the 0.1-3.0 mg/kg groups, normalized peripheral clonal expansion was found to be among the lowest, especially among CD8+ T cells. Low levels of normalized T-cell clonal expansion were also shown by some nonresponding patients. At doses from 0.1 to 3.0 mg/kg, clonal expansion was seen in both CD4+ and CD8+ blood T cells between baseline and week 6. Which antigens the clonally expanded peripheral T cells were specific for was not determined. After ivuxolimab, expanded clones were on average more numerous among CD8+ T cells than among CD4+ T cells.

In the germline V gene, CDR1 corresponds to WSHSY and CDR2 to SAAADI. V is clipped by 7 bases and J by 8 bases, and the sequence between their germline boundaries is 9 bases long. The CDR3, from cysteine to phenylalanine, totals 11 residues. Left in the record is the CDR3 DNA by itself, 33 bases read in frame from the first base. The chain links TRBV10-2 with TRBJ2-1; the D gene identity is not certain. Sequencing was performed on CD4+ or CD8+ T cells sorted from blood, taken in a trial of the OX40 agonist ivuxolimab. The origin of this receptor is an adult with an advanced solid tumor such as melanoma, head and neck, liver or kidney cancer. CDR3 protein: CASIGKDEQFF. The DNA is TGCGCCAGCATCGGAAAGGATGAGCAGTTCTTC.